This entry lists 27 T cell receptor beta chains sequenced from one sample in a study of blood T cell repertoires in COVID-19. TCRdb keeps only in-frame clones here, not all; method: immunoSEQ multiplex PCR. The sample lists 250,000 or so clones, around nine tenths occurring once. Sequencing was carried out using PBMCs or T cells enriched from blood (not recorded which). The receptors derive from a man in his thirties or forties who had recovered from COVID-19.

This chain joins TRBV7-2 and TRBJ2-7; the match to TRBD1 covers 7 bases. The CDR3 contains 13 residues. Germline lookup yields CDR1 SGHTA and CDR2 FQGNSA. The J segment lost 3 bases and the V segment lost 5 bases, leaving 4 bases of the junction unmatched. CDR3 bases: TGTGCCAGCAGCGAGGGGGCGGACTACGAGCAGTACTTC. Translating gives CASSEGADYEQYF.

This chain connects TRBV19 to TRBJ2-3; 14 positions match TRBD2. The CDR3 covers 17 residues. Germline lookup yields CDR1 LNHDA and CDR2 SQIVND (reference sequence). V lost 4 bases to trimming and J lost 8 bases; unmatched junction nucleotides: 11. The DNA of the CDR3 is TGTGCCAGTAGTAGCTACGGGACTAGCGGGAGACTATCTACGCAGTATTTT. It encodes CASSSYGTSGRLSTQYF.

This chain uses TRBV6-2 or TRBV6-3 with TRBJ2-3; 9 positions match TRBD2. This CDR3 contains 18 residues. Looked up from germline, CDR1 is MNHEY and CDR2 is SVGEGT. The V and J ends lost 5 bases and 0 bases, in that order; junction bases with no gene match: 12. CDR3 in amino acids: CASSANIPLAGSTDTQYF. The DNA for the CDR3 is TGTGCCAGCAGTGCAAACATCCCGCTAGCGGGGAGCACAGATACGCAGTATTTT.

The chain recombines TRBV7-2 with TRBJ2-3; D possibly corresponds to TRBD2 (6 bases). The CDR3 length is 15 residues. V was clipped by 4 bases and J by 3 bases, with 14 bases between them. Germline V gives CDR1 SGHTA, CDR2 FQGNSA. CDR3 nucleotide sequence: TGTGCCAGCAGCTCCTCTGCGGGACGGACAGATACGCAGTATTTT. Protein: CASSSSAGRTDTQYF.

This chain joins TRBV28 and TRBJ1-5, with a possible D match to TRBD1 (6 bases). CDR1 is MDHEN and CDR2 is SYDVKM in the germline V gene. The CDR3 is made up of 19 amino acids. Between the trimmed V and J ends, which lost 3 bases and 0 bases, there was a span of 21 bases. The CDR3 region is CASSLGGQGKLYSNQPQHF. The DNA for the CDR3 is TGTGCCAGCAGTTTGGGCGGGCAGGGGAAACTTTATAGCAATCAGCCCCAGCATTTT.

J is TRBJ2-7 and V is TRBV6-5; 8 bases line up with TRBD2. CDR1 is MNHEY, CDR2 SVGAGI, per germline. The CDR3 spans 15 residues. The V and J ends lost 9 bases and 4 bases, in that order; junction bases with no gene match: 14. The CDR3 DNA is TGTGCCAGGCCCCGGGGGGGGGAGGGCGCGTACGAGCAGTACTTC. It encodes CARPRGGEGAYEQYF.

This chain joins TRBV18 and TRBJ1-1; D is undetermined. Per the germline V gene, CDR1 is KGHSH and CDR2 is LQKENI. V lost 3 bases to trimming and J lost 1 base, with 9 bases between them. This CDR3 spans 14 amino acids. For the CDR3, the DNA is TGTGCCAGCTCACCGCTTGCGGGGAACACTGAAGCTTTCTTT. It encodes CASSPLAGNTEAFF.

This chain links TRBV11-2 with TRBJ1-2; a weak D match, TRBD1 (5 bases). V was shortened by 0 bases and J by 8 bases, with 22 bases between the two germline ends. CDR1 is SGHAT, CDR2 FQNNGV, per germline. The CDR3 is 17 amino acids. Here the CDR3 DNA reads TGTGCCAGCAGCTTAGAAACCTCCGGCAGCCGAGCAGGGGGCTACACCTTC. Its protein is CASSLETSGSRAGGYTF. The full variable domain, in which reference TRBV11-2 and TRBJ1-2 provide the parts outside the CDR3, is EAGVAQSPRYKIIEKRQSVAFWCNPISGHATLYWYQQILGQGPKLLIQFQNNGVVDDSQLPKDRFSAERLKGVDSTLKIQPAKLEDSAVYLCASSLETSGSRAGGYTFGSGTRLTVV.

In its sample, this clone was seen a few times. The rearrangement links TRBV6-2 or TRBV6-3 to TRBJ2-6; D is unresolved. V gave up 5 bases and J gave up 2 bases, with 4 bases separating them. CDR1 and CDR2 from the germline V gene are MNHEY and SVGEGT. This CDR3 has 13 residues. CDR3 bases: TGTGCCAGCAGTCGTGCTGGGGCCAACGTCCTGACTTTC. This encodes CASSRAGANVLTF.

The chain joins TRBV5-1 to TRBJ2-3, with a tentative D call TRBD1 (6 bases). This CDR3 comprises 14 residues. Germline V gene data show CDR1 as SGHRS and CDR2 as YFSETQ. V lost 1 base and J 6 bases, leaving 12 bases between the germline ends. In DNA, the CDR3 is TGCGCCAGCAGCTTGACAGGGTTTGCTGATACGCAGTATTTT. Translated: CASSLTGFADTQYF.

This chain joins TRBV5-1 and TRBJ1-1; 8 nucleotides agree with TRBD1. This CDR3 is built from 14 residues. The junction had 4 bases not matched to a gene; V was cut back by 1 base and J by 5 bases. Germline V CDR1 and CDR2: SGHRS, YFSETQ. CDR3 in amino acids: CASSLTGGRTEAFF. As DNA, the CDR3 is TGCGCCAGCAGCTTGACAGGGGGGAGGACTGAAGCTTTCTTT.

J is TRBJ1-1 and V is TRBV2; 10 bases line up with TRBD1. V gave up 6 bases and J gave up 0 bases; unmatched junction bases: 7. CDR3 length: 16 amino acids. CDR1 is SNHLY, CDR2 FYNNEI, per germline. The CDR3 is CASSQRGQGLNTEAFF. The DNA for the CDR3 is TGTGCCAGCAGCCAAAGGGGACAGGGGTTGAACACTGAAGCTTTCTTT.

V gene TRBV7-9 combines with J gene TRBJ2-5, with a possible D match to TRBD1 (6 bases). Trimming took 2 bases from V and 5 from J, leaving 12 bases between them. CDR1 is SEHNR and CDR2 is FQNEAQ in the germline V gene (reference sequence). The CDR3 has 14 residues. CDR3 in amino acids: CASSLTHRVETQYF. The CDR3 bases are TGTGCCAGCAGCTTAACTCACAGGGTCGAGACCCAGTACTTC.

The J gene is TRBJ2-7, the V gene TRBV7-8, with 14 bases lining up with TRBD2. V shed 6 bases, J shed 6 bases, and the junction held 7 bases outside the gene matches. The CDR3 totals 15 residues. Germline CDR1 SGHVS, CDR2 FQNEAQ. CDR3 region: CASSRLAGGLGEQYF. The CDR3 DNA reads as TGTGCCAGCAGTCGACTAGCGGGGGGGCTAGGCGAGCAGTACTTC.

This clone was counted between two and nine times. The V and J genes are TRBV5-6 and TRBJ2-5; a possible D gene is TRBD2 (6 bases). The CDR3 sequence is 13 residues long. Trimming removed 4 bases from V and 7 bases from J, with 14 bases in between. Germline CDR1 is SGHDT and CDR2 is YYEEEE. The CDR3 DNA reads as TGTGCCAGCAGCCCGGGACTGTGGGGGACCCAGTACTTC. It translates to CASSPGLWGTQYF.

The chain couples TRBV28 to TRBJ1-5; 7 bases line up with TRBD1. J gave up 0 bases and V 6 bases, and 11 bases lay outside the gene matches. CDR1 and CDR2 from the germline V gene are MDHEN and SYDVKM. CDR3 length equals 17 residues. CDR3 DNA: TGTGCCAGCAGACCCGGGACAGAGTATTATAGCAATCAGCCCCAGCATTTT. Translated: CASRPGTEYYSNQPQHF.

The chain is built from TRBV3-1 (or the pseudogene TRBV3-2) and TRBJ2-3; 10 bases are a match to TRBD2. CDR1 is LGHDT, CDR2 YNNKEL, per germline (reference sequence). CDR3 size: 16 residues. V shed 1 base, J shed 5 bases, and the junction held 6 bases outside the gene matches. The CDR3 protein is CASSQGNSGRKDTQYF. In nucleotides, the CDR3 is TGTGCCAGCAGCCAAGGGAATAGCGGGAGGAAAGATACGCAGTATTTT.

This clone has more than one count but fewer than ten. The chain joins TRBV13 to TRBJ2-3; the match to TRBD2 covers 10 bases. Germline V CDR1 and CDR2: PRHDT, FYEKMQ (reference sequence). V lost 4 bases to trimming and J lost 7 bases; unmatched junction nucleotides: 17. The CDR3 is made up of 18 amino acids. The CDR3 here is CASSYFWPPLAGVNTQYF. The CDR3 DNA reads TGTGCCAGCAGCTACTTTTGGCCGCCTCTAGCGGGAGTAAATACGCAGTATTTT.

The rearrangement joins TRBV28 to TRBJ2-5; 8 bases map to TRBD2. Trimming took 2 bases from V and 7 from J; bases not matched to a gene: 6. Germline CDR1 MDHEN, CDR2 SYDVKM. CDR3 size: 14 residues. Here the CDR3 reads CASSLKAGVGTQYF. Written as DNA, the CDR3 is TGTGCCAGCAGTTTAAAAGCGGGAGTCGGGACCCAGTACTTC.

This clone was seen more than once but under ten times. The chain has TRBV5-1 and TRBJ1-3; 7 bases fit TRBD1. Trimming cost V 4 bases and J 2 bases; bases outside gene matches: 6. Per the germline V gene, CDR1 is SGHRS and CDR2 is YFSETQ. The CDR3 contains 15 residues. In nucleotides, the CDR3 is TGCGCCAGCAGCCAAACGAGGGGGCCTGGAAACACCATATATTTT. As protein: CASSQTRGPGNTIYF.

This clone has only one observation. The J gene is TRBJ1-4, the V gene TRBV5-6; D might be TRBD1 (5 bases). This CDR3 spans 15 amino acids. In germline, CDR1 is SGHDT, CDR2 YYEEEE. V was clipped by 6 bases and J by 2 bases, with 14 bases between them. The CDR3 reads CASNMQGATNEKLFF. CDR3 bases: TGTGCCAGCAACATGCAAGGGGCTACTAATGAAAAACTGTTTTTT.

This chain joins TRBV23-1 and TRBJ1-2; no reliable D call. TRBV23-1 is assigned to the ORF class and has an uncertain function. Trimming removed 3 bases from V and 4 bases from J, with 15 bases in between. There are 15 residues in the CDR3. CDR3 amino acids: CASSQIDTAPYGYTF. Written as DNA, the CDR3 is TGCGCCAGCAGTCAGATCGACACTGCTCCCTATGGCTACACCTTC.

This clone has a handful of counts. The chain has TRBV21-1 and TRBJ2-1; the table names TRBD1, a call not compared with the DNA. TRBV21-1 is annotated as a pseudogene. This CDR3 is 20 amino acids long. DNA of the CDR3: TGTGCCAGCAGCAAGCGGACAGCGGCCCAACCCCCGGGCTCCTACAATGAGCAGTTCTTC. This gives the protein CASSKRTAAQPPGSYNEQFF.

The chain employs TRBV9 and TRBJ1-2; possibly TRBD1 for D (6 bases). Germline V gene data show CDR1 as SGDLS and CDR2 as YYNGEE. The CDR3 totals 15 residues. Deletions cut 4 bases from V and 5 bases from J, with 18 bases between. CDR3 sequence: CASSPRAQGRYGYTF. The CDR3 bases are TGTGCCAGCAGCCCCCGGGCACAGGGAAGGTATGGCTACACCTTC.

The CDR3 DNA reads as TGTGCCAGTAGTGGGGGACAGGGGTTCTACGAGCAGTACTTC. Translating gives CASSGGQGFYEQYF. The rearrangement joins TRBV19 to TRBJ2-7; 10 nucleotides match TRBD1. V lost 5 bases and J lost 3; bases outside the gene matches: 4. Germline CDR1 and CDR2: LNHDA and SQIVND (reference sequence). This CDR3 is 14 amino acids long.

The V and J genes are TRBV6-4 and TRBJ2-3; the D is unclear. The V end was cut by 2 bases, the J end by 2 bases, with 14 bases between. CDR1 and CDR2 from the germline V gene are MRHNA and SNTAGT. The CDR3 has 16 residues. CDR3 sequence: CASSDEAAINTDTQYF. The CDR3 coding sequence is TGTGCCAGCAGTGACGAGGCAGCGATAAACACAGATACGCAGTATTTT.

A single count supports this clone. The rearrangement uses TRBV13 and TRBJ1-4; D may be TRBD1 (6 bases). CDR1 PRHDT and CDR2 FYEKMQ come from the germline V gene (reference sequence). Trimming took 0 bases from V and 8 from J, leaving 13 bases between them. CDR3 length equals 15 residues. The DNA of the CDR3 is TGTGCCAGCAGCTTAGGGACAGGCCCGTGGGAAAAACTGTTTTTT. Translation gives CASSLGTGPWEKLFF.